This is a list of T cell receptor beta chains from one sample in a study of blood T cell repertoires in COVID-19. TCRdb's table, derived via immunoSEQ multiplex PCR, lists solely in-frame clones and lacks some. In the table there are fewer than 350,000 clones, around 90% of which are singletons. The sample was PBMCs or T cells enriched from blood (not recorded which). The origin of the receptors is a woman in her thirties or forties who had recovered from COVID-19. Each CDR3 is given with its conserved first and last residue. A D gene is named only where the DNA matches it firmly. Rows give clone size only sometimes, using once, few, many, or a class for an expanded clone.

TRBV3-1/TRBV3-2,TRBJ1-2,few,NA,TGTGCCAGCAGCCAAGCCCCCTTTAGACTAGCCCAAGCGGGCTACACCTTC,CASSQAPFRLAQAGYTF
TRBV18,TRBJ2-7,NA,NA,TGTGCCAGCTCTCCCTCGGGGAACGAGCAGTACTTC,CASSPSGNEQYF
TRBV12-5,TRBJ1-2,NA,NA,TGTGCTAGTGGTTTGGTACGGGCAGGGTTAGGTGGCTACACCTTC,CASGLVRAGLGGYTF
TRBV18,TRBJ1-2,few,NA,TGTGCCAGCTCACCGCGGGAGGGGGGCTACACCTTC,CASSPREGGYTF
TRBV18,TRBJ2-7,NA,NA,TGTGCCAGCTCCCCAGGAGTCGACAGACGACGCTACGAGCAGTACTTC,CASSPGVDRRRYEQYF
TRBV7-3,TRBJ2-5,NA,TRBD2,TGTGCCAGCAGCTTAGGTAGCGGGAGTTCTGAGACCCAGTACTTC,CASSLGSGSSETQYF
TRBV18,TRBJ2-3,NA,TRBD1,TGTGCCAGCTCAGATCAGACAGGGCGCACAGATACGCAGTATTTT,CASSDQTGRTDTQYF
TRBV4-1,TRBJ1-6,NA,NA,TGCGCCAGCAGCCAAGATCCGGTTGTGAAATCACCCCTCCACTTT,CASSQDPVVKSPLHF
TRBV5-1,TRBJ2-5,few,TRBD2,TGCGCCAGCAGCCCGACTAGCCCAGAGACCCAGTACTTC,CASSPTSPETQYF
TRBV2,TRBJ1-1,NA,TRBD1,TGTGCCAGCGTGGACAGGGCCGGTTATTCTTTCTTT,CASVDRAGYSFF
TRBV7-2,TRBJ1-1,NA,NA,TGTGCCAGCAGCTTAGAAGCGGGTGTCGCCACTGAAGCTTTCTTT,CASSLEAGVATEAFF
TRBV5-4,TRBJ1-2,once,TRBD1,TGTGCCAGCAGGGCCGGACAGGGGGCGATTCCTAACTATGGCTACACCTTC,CASRAGQGAIPNYGYTF
TRBV4-1,TRBJ2-2,NA,NA,TGCGCCAGCAGCCTCGAGTCTAGCCCGAACACCGGGGAGCTGTTTTTT,CASSLESSPNTGELFF
TRBV5-1,TRBJ2-2,NA,NA,TGCGCCAGCAGCTTGCTTAAAACCCGGGGAAACACCGGGGAGCTGTTTTTT,CASSLLKTRGNTGELFF
TRBV11-2,TRBJ2-7,once,TRBD1,TGTGCCAGCAGCCGGGGACAGGGTTTCTCCTACGAGCAGTACTTC,CASSRGQGFSYEQYF
TRBV5-1,TRBJ1-3,NA,NA,TGCGCCAGCAGCTTGGACCAGGCTGGAAACACCATATATTTT,CASSLDQAGNTIYF
TRBV7-9,TRBJ2-1,NA,NA,TGTGCCAGCAGCGCCAACAGGGTACATGAGCAGTTCTTC,CASSANRVHEQFF
TRBV15,TRBJ1-1,NA,NA,TGTGCCACCAGCGGTGCGACAGCGCTGAACACTGAAGCTTTCTTT,CATSGATALNTEAFF
TRBV14,TRBJ2-2,NA,TRBD1,TGTGCCAGCAGCCAATACAGGGGTACCGGGGAGCTGTTTTTT,CASSQYRGTGELFF
TRBV1,TRBJ2-5,NA,NA,TGCACCAGCAGCCATGTTACGTCCTTCGAAGCGTTGAGACCCCAGTACTTC,CTSSHVTSFEALRPQYF
TRBV2,TRBJ1-1,NA,NA,TGTGCCAGCAGCTCGGGGAACACTGAAGCTTTCTTT,CASSSGNTEAFF
TRBV10-3,TRBJ1-2,NA,NA,TGTGCCATCAGTACGGAGTCCACATACCCCTATGGCTACACCTTC,CAISTESTYPYGYTF
TRBV7-3,TRBJ2-5,NA,NA,TGTGCCAGCAGCTTAAGGGGCCTAGACCAAGAGACCCAGTACTTC,CASSLRGLDQETQYF
TRBV29-1,TRBJ2-7,NA,TRBD1,TGCAGCGTTTACCGGGACAGGGGAGACGACGAGCAGTACTTC,CSVYRDRGDDEQYF
TRBV14,TRBJ2-4,NA,NA,TGTGCCAGCAGCCTCCCGGGACTGGTATGTACCAAAAACATTCAGTACTTC,CASSLPGLVCTKNIQYF
TRBV7-9,TRBJ1-6,NA,NA,TGTGCCAGCAGCTTCGACAGGATTTTGGTTTCACCCCTCCACTTT,CASSFDRILVSPLHF
TRBV5-1,TRBJ2-7,NA,TRBD2,TGCGCCAGCAGCTTGGGATTTTCTAGCGGGAACTACGAGCAGTACTTC,CASSLGFSSGNYEQYF
TRBV4-3,TRBJ1-2,NA,NA,TGCGCCAGCAGCCTACTTGGGGGGACTTATGGCTACACCTTC,CASSLLGGTYGYTF
TRBV6-5,TRBJ2-7,NA,NA,TGTGCCAGCACCCCACGTACTACAACACCCTACGAGCAGTACTTC,CASTPRTTTPYEQYF
TRBV7-2,TRBJ1-3,NA,TRBD1,TGTGCCAGCAGCACACAGGGACAGACATCTGGAAACACCATATATTTT,CASSTQGQTSGNTIYF
TRBV5-4,TRBJ1-1,NA,NA,TGTGCCAGCAGCTCGACAGTGAACACTGAAGCTTTCTTT,CASSSTVNTEAFF
TRBV2,TRBJ1-2,few,TRBD1,TGTGCCAGCAGTGAGGTCGAGGGGGCTGGTGGCTACACCTTC,CASSEVEGAGGYTF
TRBV19,TRBJ1-5,NA,NA,TGTGCCAGTAGTATGTCGGGCAGGGGTAATCAGCCCCAGCATTTT,CASSMSGRGNQPQHF
TRBV9,TRBJ1-2,NA,NA,TGTGCCAGCACCATTCTGGGGGGTGGCTACACCTTC,CASTILGGGYTF
TRBV2,TRBJ1-1,NA,NA,TGTGCCAGCAGTGAGACGGAGGGTCCCACTGAAGCTTTCTTT,CASSETEGPTEAFF
TRBV6-5,TRBJ1-6,NA,NA,TGTGCCAGCAGCCCCCGACTCAATTCACCCCTCCACTTT,CASSPRLNSPLHF
TRBV27,TRBJ1-1,NA,TRBD1,TGTGCCAGCAGTTCCTCCGCCAGGGGGGACATGAACACTGAAGCTTTCTTT,CASSSSARGDMNTEAFF
TRBV2,TRBJ2-4,NA,NA,TGTGCCAGCAGTATCCTCACAGGAATCAAAAACATTCAGTACTTC,CASSILTGIKNIQYF
TRBV10-3,TRBJ1-1,NA,NA,TGTGCCATCAGTGAGGTCTCGAACACTGAAGCTTTCTTT,CAISEVSNTEAFF
TRBV2,TRBJ1-1,NA,NA,TGTGCCAGCAGCGGCAGGGTCACTGAAGCTTTCTTT,CASSGRVTEAFF
TRBV2,TRBJ2-6,NA,NA,TGTGCCAGCAGTGAAGGGTTTGGCTTTGGGGCCAACGTCCTGACTTTC,CASSEGFGFGANVLTF
TRBV7-9,TRBJ1-1,few,NA,TGTGCCAGCAGCTTAGGTTTAGTCCCCAACACTGAAGCTTTCTTT,CASSLGLVPNTEAFF
TRBV19,TRBJ1-5,NA,NA,TGTGCCAGTAGTATAGATGAGGGAATTAGCAATCAGCCCCAGCATTTT,CASSIDEGISNQPQHF
TRBV7-3,TRBJ2-1,NA,NA,TGTGCCAGCAGCTTAAGAAGGGGCAATGAGCAGTTCTTC,CASSLRRGNEQFF
TRBV19,TRBJ1-2,NA,NA,TGTGCCAGTAGACACAATAACTATGGCTACACCTTC,CASRHNNYGYTF
TRBV18,TRBJ2-3,once,TRBD2,TGTGCCAGCTCACTCCGGGAGGGAACAGATACGCAGTATTTT,CASSLREGTDTQYF
TRBV7-2,TRBJ2-6,NA,NA,TGTGCCAGCAGCCCTACTACAGGGATCTCTGGGGCCAACGTCCTGACTTTC,CASSPTTGISGANVLTF
TRBV6-5,TRBJ1-2,NA,TRBD1,TGTGCCAGCAGCGCGGACAGGGCCCCCTATGGCTACACCTTC,CASSADRAPYGYTF
TRBV6-5,TRBJ2-7,NA,NA,TGTGCCAGCAAGGCGGACAGTACCCCCTACGAGCAGTACTTC,CASKADSTPYEQYF
TRBV12-5,TRBJ1-5,NA,NA,TGTGCTAGTGGGGAGTTTGGAGTGGGGGCGCTAAGTCAGCCCCAGCATTTT,CASGEFGVGALSQPQHF
TRBV20-1,TRBJ1-1,NA,TRBD1,TGCAGTGCTAACAGGGGAAGAGAAGCTTTCTTT,CSANRGREAFF
TRBV3-1/TRBV3-2,TRBJ2-2,NA,NA,TGTGCCAGCAGCCAAGCCGGTTTGGGGGAGCTGTTTTTT,CASSQAGLGELFF
TRBV19,TRBJ2-5,NA,TRBD1,TGTGCCAGTAGTATAACAGGGGTCCCAGAGACCCAGTACTTC,CASSITGVPETQYF